This T cell receptor beta chain was identified during a study of radiation and T cells in renal cell carcinoma. The V and J ends lost 5 bases and 2 bases respectively, with 19 bases between them. Germline CDR1 reads GTSNPN; CDR2 reads SVGIG (reference sequence). The CDR3 covers 15 residues. This clone turned up a few times. Its antigen is undetermined. Treatment: 15 Gy SBRT to primary tumor, nephrectomy 4 weeks later. Nephrectomy followed 15 Gy stereotactic body radiation by 4 weeks. Measured with immunoSEQ multiplex PCR; TCRdb has only the in-frame clones, and not every one. This sample carries approximately 8,300 clones, roughly 55% of them seen once, and the ten largest clones take 15% to 20%. Overall study results and limits: Pretreatment tumor biopsies were lacking, so baseline clonotypes are unknown. In nephrectomy-only tumors, top 100 clonotypes averaged about 45%, versus around 50% irradiated. Dominant CDR3 motifs were more common in irradiated tumors than controls.

The TCR sequence derives from a man in his sixties with renal cell carcinoma. The V call is TRBV30, the J call TRBJ2-7; D may correspond to TRBD1 or TRBD2 (7 bases each). The material was tumor tissue, obtained from a patient whose treatment included radiotherapy and nephrectomy. CDR3 protein: CAWGGAQTGTYEQYF. DNA for the CDR3: TGTGCCTGGGGGGGGGCCCAGACAGGGACCTACGAGCAGTACTTC.